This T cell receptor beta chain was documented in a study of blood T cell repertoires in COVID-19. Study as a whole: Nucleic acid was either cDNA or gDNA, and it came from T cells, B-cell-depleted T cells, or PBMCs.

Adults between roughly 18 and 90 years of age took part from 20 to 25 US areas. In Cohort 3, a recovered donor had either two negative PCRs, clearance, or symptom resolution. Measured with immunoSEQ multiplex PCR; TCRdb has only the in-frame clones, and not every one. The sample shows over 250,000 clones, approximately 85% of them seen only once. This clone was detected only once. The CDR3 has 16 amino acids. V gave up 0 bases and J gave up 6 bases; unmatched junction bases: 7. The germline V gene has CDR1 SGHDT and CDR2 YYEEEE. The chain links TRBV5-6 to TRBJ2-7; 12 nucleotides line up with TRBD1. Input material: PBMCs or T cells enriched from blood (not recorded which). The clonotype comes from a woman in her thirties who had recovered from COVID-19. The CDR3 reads CASSLEGTGGLGEQYF. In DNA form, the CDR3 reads TGTGCCAGCAGCTTGGAGGGGACAGGGGGCTTGGGCGAGCAGTACTTC.